This passage covers 8 T cell receptor beta chains from one sample sequenced in a study of blood T cell repertoires in COVID-19. Method: immunoSEQ multiplex PCR; TCRdb's copy keeps in-frame clones and lacks some. The top ten hold roughly 7.2% of the sample, which has more than 140,000 clones, approximately 80% seen once. The source material was peripheral blood. The receptors here all came from a woman aged 45 to 65 in a cohort sampled during active or convalescent COVID-19.

In nucleotides, the CDR3 is TGCGCCAGCACTCAGGGGACGACCTACGAGCAGTACTTC. Protein sequence: CASTQGTTYEQYF. The chain uses TRBV5-1 and TRBJ2-7, with TRBD1 as a possible D gene (6 bases). This CDR3 region has 13 residues. Germline loops: CDR1 SGHRS, CDR2 YFSETQ. Trimming removed 6 bases at V and 2 bases at J, with 12 bases between.

The chain uses TRBV6-5 and TRBJ2-1; D might be TRBD1 (6 bases). With 11 bases removed from V and 9 bases from J, the gap between germline ends came to 23 bases. The CDR3 is 14 amino acids. Germline V CDR1 and CDR2: MNHEY, SVGAGI. The CDR3: CAGTGPNTRGEQFF. CDR3 DNA: TGTGCCGGAACAGGGCCAAATACAAGGGGTGAGCAGTTCTTC.

The J gene is TRBJ1-4, the V gene TRBV4-1; D is perhaps TRBD1 (6 bases). V dropped 5 bases and J dropped 7 bases, with 11 bases sitting between them. The CDR3 consists of 13 residues. Germline loops: CDR1 MGHRA, CDR2 YSYEKL. CDR3 in DNA: TGCGCCAGCAGCTTCCTGACAGGTGAAAAACTGTTTTTT. This encodes CASSFLTGEKLFF.

Only a few counts were recorded for this clone. This chain uses TRBV6-1 with TRBJ2-3; TRBD1 aligns across 10 bases. J was trimmed by 8 bases and V by 4 bases; bases with no gene match: 12. Looked up from germline, CDR1 is MNHNS and CDR2 is SASEGT. This CDR3 is 16 amino acids long. DNA of the CDR3: TGTGCCAGCAGTGCTCGACAGGGGGCCCATATAGGTACGCAGTATTTT. Translating it yields CASSARQGAHIGTQYF.

The CDR3 DNA follows: TGTGCCAGCTCCAAGACAGGGCGCTACGAGCAGTACTTC. Translation gives CASSKTGRYEQYF. This chain joins TRBV18 and TRBJ2-7, with TRBD1 matching 7 bases. There are 13 residues in the CDR3. Germline-derived CDR1 and CDR2 are KGHSH and LQKENI. J was trimmed by 3 bases and V by 6 bases; bases with no gene match: 5.

The V call is TRBV7-8, the J call TRBJ2-7; D possibly corresponds to TRBD2 (7 bases). The CDR3 covers 15 residues. The germline V gene has CDR1 SGHVS and CDR2 FQNEAQ. The V end was cut by 0 bases, the J end by 0 bases, with 9 bases between. The CDR3 DNA reads TGTGCCAGCAGCTTAGCAGGGGGGGTCTCCTACGAGCAGTACTTC. Protein product: CASSLAGGVSYEQYF.

The chain recombines TRBV5-1 with TRBJ1-1; D is unclear. Trimming took off 4 bases at V and 5 bases at J, with 12 bases between the two ends. The CDR3 sequence is 13 residues long. CDR1 is SGHRS and CDR2 is YFSETQ in the germline V gene. CDR3 protein: CASSRGEGTEAFF. The CDR3 coding sequence is TGCGCCAGCAGCCGCGGGGAAGGAACTGAAGCTTTCTTT.

V is TRBV4-1 and J is TRBJ1-2; the match to TRBD1 covers 8 bases. This CDR3 is built from 14 residues. V shed 0 bases, J shed 4 bases, and the junction held 1 base outside the gene matches. Germline V gives CDR1 MGHRA, CDR2 YSYEKL. CDR3 residues: CASSQDTGGYGYTF. The CDR3 DNA sequence: TGCGCCAGCAGCCAAGATACAGGGGGCTATGGCTACACCTTC.